This T cell receptor (beta chain) stems from a study of blood T cell repertoires in COVID-19. The wider study: COVID-19 samples collected from the United States, Italy and Spain covered acute and convalescent phases. The analysed material was cDNA or gDNA that came from T cells, B-cell-depleted T cells, or PBMCs.

In the source study's methods: Reference gene primer amplification gave nucleated cell count estimates. Libraries were prepared by immunoSEQ multiplex PCR; TCRdb keeps only in-frame clonotypes and omits some of them. V and J calls and clone size are those listed in that table; D and trimming were worked out from the DNA. The sample holds about 75,000 clones, about four fifths seen once. Trimming removed 0 bases from V and 3 bases from J, with 15 bases in between. Germline loops: CDR1 MNHEY, CDR2 SVGEGT. There are 17 residues in the CDR3. This sequence originates from an elderly woman with active or convalescent COVID-19. The sequencing input was peripheral blood. The chain has TRBV6-2 or TRBV6-3 and TRBJ1-5; D might be TRBD1 (6 bases). CDR3 DNA: TGTGCCAGCAGTTACTCAAGATCAGGGGTATTCAATCAGCCCCAGCATTTT. Residues: CASSYSRSGVFNQPQHF.